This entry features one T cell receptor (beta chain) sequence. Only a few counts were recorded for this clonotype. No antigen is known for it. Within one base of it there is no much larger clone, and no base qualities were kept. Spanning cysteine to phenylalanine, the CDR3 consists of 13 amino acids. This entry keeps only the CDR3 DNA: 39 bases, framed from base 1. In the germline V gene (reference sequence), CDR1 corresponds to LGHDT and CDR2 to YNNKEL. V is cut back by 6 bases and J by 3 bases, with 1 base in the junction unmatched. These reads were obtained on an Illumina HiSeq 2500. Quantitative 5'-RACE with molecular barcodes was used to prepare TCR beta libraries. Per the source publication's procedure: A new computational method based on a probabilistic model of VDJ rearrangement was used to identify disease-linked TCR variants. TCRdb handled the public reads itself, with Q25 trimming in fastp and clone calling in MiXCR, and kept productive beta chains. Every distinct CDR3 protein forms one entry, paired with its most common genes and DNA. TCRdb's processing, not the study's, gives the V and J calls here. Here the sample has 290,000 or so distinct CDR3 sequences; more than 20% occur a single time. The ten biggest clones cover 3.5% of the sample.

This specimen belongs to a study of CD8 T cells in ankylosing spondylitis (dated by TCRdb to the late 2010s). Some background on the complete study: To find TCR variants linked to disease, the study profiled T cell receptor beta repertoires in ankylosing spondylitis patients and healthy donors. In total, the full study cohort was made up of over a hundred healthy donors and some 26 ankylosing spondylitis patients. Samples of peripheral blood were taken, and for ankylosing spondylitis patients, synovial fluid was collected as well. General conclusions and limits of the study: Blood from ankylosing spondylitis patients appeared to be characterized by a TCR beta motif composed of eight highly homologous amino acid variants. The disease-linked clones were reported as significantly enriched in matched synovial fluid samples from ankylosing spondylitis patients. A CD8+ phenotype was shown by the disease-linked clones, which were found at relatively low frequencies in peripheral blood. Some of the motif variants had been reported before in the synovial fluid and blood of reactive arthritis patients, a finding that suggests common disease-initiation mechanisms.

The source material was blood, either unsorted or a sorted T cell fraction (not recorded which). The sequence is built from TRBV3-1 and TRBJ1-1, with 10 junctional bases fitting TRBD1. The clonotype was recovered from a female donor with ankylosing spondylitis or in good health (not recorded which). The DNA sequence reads TGTGCCAGCAGGGACAGGGGGTACACTGAAGCTTTCTTT. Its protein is CASRDRGYTEAFF. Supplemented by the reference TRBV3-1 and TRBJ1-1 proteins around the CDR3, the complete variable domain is DTAVSQTPKYLVTQMGNDKSIKCEQNLGHDTMYWYKQDSKKFLKIMFSYNNKELIINETVPNRFSPKSPDKAHLNLHINSLELGDSAVYFCASRDRGYTEAFFGQGTRLTVV.